The present entry profiles one T cell receptor beta chain with its context. Its antigen remains unidentified. The CDR3 loop spans 11 amino acids. Germline CDR1 and CDR2: LNHDA and SQIVND (reference sequence). V was clipped by 7 bases and J by 16 bases, with 17 bases between them. These data come from a study of T cell responses to AZD1222 COVID-19 vaccine. Whole-study findings and limits: Spike-specific TCR repertoires showed rising breadth and depth after two AZD1222 doses. Nearly half of spike-specific TCRs reportedly go after variant regions that carry no mutations.

Clones were sequenced by immunoSEQ multiplex PCR, and TCRdb holds only the in-frame ones, with some missing. Of 150,000 to 200,000 clones in the sample, approximately 90% were seen once. This specimen consisted of peripheral blood, obtained 28 days after the second AZD1222 dose. The source of this sequence is an adult who received the AZD1222 COVID-19 vaccine. The chain is built from TRBV19 and TRBJ1-5; D is uncertain. The CDR3 DNA is TGTGCCAGTACCGCCGGGCCCCTCTTCCATTTT. This codes for CASTAGPLFHF.